This TCR beta chain stems from a study of spatial heterogeneity in lung cancer. Overall study context: The average appearance count of each unique TCR and UMI combination in raw reads was more than nine.

This clonotype occurred many times. What it binds is not known. TCRdb itself ran the 5' RACE reads through MiXCR, one entry per CDR3 protein. The sample lists around 20,000 distinct CDR3 sequences, under 20% seen once, with around an eighth in the top ten. Study outcomes and limitations: The study found ubiquitous expanded tumor TCRs in blood more at resection than follow-up.

V gave up 2 bases and J gave up 5 bases, with 15 bases separating them. CDR3 length: 15 residues. Germline V CDR1 and CDR2: MDHEN, SYDVKM. The time point: sample taken at primary tumor resection. Whole RNA, isolated from tumor, nontumor lung or frozen PBMC, was sequenced without prior sorting. Patients with untreated early-stage non-small cell lung cancer, numbering 72, were the donors. This receptor was identified in a male donor with early-stage non-small cell lung cancer. This sample comprised PBMCs, obtained at surgery. The V and J genes are TRBV28 and TRBJ1-1; possible D gene TRBD1, 5 bases. For the CDR3, the DNA is TGTGCCAGCAGTTTAGGCGGAGAGGGGAGTACTGAAGCTTTCTTT. This codes for CASSLGGEGSTEAFF.